These 19 T cell receptor beta chains share one sample of origin, sequenced in a study of early T cells in non-severe SARS-CoV-2 infection. MiXCR, run by TCRdb on the 5' RACE reads, gives a single entry per CDR3 protein. The sample shows about 71,000 distinct CDR3 sequences, around 11% of them seen only once. Sequences were derived from whole blood, sampled at baseline. These receptors were obtained from an adult who was a healthcare worker with PCR-confirmed SARS-CoV-2 infection or an uninfected control (not recorded which).

This clonotype was seen a few times. The V and J genes are TRBV5-1 and TRBJ2-7; D might be TRBD1 (5 bases). Germline CDR1 is SGHRS and CDR2 is YFSETQ. This CDR3 is 16 amino acids long. Trimming pared 0 bases from V and 2 bases from J, leaving 15 bases between. The DNA for the CDR3 is TGCGCCAGCAGCTTGGGGGGCAGGGCTGTGCCCTACGAGCAGTACTTC. Its translation: CASSLGGRAVPYEQYF.

In nucleotides, the CDR3 is TGTGCCAGCAGCTTAGGTGGTGTTTATGAGCAGTTCTTC. Translating gives CASSLGGVYEQFF. The chain couples TRBV11-3 to TRBJ2-1; D is uncertain. Trimming cost V 1 base and J 8 bases, with 9 bases left between them. The CDR3 contains 13 residues. CDR1 SGHNT and CDR2 YENEEA come from the germline V gene.

V and J are TRBV19 and TRBJ2-7; D possibly corresponds to TRBD2 (5 bases). The CDR3 is 11 residues long. CDR1 and CDR2 (germline): LNHDA, SQIVND (reference sequence). Trimming removed 6 bases from V and 3 bases from J, with 6 bases in between. CDR3 DNA sequence: TGTGCCAGTAGACGGGGCTACGAGCAGTACTTC. It yields the protein CASRRGYEQYF. The full variable domain, with the rest looked up from reference TRBV19 and TRBJ2-7, is DGGITQSPKYLFRKEGQNVTLSCEQNLNHDAMYWYRQDPGQGLRLIYYSQIVNDFQKGDIAEGYSVSREKKESFPLTVTSAQKNPTAFYLCASRRGYEQYFGPGTRLTVT.

This clonotype was counted between two and nine times. The chain links TRBV6-6 to TRBJ2-7, with unresolved D. This CDR3 comprises 12 residues. From germline, CDR1 is MNHNY and CDR2 SVGAGI (reference sequence). Trimming removed 8 bases at V and 2 bases at J, with 10 bases between. The CDR3 bases are TGTGCCAGCCTTGGGGTTACCTACGAGCAGTACTTC. It is translated as CASLGVTYEQYF.

This clonotype was counted ten times or more. The V gene is TRBV4-2, the J gene TRBJ2-3, with unresolved D. The CDR3 covers 12 residues. V lost 4 bases and J 5 bases, leaving 7 bases between the germline ends. Per germline, CDR1 LGHNA and CDR2 YNFKEQ. CDR3: CASSLREDTQYF. CDR3 DNA: TGTGCCAGCAGCCTACGAGAAGATACGCAGTATTTT.

This clonotype has at least ten counts. The chain joins TRBV2 to TRBJ1-1, with 7 bases aligning to TRBD1. The germline gives CDR1 SNHLY, CDR2 FYNNEI. V dropped 2 bases and J dropped 3; count of bases not matched to a gene: 15. This CDR3 spans 18 amino acids. The CDR3 loop reads CASSEPGGAGGTYTEAFF. CDR3 coding DNA: TGTGCCAGCAGTGAACCGGGCGGGGCAGGGGGAACATACACTGAAGCTTTCTTT.

This chain uses TRBV11-2 with TRBJ1-1; possibly TRBD1 for D (5 bases). The germline V gene encodes CDR1 SGHAT and CDR2 FQNNGV. With 2 bases removed from V and 6 bases from J, the gap between germline ends came to 19 bases. CDR3 length: 16 amino acids. CDR3 sequence (DNA): TGTGCCAGCAGCTTAACCCCGGGACGAACGGTTGCTGAAGCTTTCTTT. It yields the protein CASSLTPGRTVAEAFF.

This clonotype was counted many times. At one end the junction does not follow the germline gene, possibly because of a read error. V and J are TRBV7-8 and TRBJ2-5, with D tentatively TRBD1 or TRBD2 (5 bases each). Germline CDR1 is SGHVS and CDR2 is FQNEAQ. CDR3 length: 14 residues. CDR3 sequence (DNA): TGTGCCAGCAGCCACTTGGGACCGGGCCCCAGTCTGGGATTC. Its protein product is CASSHLGPGPSLGF.

This clonotype occurred many times. V usage is TRBV7-9 and J usage is TRBJ1-5; no clear D gene. Germline V gene data show CDR1 as SEHNR and CDR2 as FQNEAQ (reference sequence). The V gene lost 1 base and the J gene lost 4 bases, with 8 bases spanning the gap. The CDR3 spans 14 residues. The CDR3 bases are TGTGCCAGCAGCTTAGGAGTAGGGAATCAGCCCCAGCATTTT. This translates into CASSLGVGNQPQHF.

This clonotype was seen a few times. The chain joins TRBV6-5 to TRBJ1-2, with D perhaps matching TRBD1 (6 bases). The germline CDR1 and CDR2 sequences are MNHEY and SVGAGI. This CDR3 spans 12 amino acids. V was pared by 7 bases and J by 5 bases, with 11 bases between. The CDR3 DNA is TGTGCCAGCAAGGGGGGCGGGTATGGCTACACCTTC. Amino acid sequence: CASKGGGYGYTF.

This clonotype was observed a few times. This CDR3 reads CASSLSRQGGKNEQFF. CDR3 sequence (DNA): TGTGCCAGCAGTCTTTCCCGACAGGGTGGGAAAAATGAGCAGTTCTTC. The chain recombines TRBV6-1 with TRBJ2-1; TRBD1 agrees at 7 bases. V dropped 5 bases and J dropped 7; count of bases not matched to a gene: 14. Germline CDR1 reads MNHNS; CDR2 reads SASEGT. The CDR3 sequence is 16 residues long.

This clonotype was seen many times. The rearrangement links TRBV18 to TRBJ1-5, with D possibly matching TRBD1 (5 bases). The V gene lost 6 bases and the J gene lost 7 bases, with 13 bases spanning the gap. Germline CDR1 is KGHSH and CDR2 is LQKENI. The CDR3 is 13 amino acids. Here the CDR3 reads CASSRQWDQPQHF. Here the CDR3 DNA reads TGTGCCAGCTCCCGGCAGTGGGACCAGCCCCAGCATTTT. Full variable domain (remainder filled in from reference TRBV18 and TRBJ1-5): NAGVMQNPRHLVRRRGQEARLRCSPMKGHSHVYWYRQLPEEGLKFMVYLQKENIIDESGMPKERFSAEFPKEGPSILRIQQVVRGDSAAYFCASSRQWDQPQHFGDGTRLSIL.

This clonotype was counted at least ten times. The chain carries TRBV20-1 and TRBJ1-2; 7 bases match TRBD1. This CDR3 has 14 amino acids. CDR1 is DFQATT and CDR2 is SNEGSKA in the germline V gene (reference sequence). Trimming cost V 4 bases and J 1 base; bases outside gene matches: 6. This CDR3 reads CSAIRQGFNYGYTF. As DNA, the CDR3 is TGCAGTGCTATCCGACAGGGCTTTAACTATGGCTACACCTTC.

In its sample, this clonotype was seen many times. The gene calls are TRBV6-1 and TRBJ2-1; TRBD2 matches 7 bases. The CDR3 totals 15 residues. Germline assignment: CDR1 MNHNS and CDR2 SASEGT. The ends lost 4 bases at V and 7 bases at J; junction bases unmatched: 10. The CDR3 DNA sequence: TGTGCCAGCAGTGGGGGCGGGACTACCAGGAATGAGCAGTTCTTC. Amino acids: CASSGGGTTRNEQFF.

The CDR3 here is CASSGPGGPHGGTQYF. The CDR3 DNA sequence: TGTGCCAGCAGCGGGCCCGGGGGACCCCATGGAGGGACCCAGTACTTC. The J gene is TRBJ2-5, the V gene TRBV5-4; TRBD2 is a possible D gene (6 bases). Germline V lookup: CDR1 SGHNT, CDR2 YYREEE (reference sequence). The CDR3 sequence is 16 residues long. Trimming shortened V by 4 bases and J by 7 bases, and 23 bases separated the two germline ends.

The chain has TRBV12-3 or TRBV12-4 and TRBJ1-5, with TRBD1 identical over 8 bases. V lost 4 bases and J lost 2; bases outside the gene matches: 4. This CDR3 is built from 15 residues. CDR3 DNA sequence: TGTGCCAGCAGTTCCCTACAGGGGGGCAATCAGCCCCAGCATTTT. Translation gives CASSSLQGGNQPQHF.

The V and J genes are TRBV11-2 and TRBJ1-1, with 10 bases lining up with TRBD1. After removal of 1 base from V and 10 bases from J, the junction contained 15 bases not matched to a gene. Germline V gene data show CDR1 as SGHAT and CDR2 as FQNNGV. There are 17 residues in the CDR3. The CDR3 sequence is CASSLARQGARLVGAFF. The DNA of the CDR3 is TGTGCCAGCAGCTTAGCGCGACAGGGGGCGCGTTTAGTCGGAGCTTTCTTT.

The chain joins TRBV20-1 to TRBJ1-2; perhaps TRBD1 as D (6 bases). Germline V gene data show CDR1 as DFQATT and CDR2 as SNEGSKA (reference sequence). The CDR3 is made up of 13 amino acids. V lost 5 bases to trimming and J lost 5 bases, with 15 bases between them. The CDR3 nucleotides read TGCAGTGCTCGTGACAGGACCGATTATGGCTACACCTTC. The encoded protein is CSARDRTDYGYTF.

The CDR3, as DNA: TGTGCCAGCAGTTCTACAAGCTACTATGGCTACACCTTC. Its protein product is CASSSTSYYGYTF. The chain joins TRBV28 to TRBJ1-2; no clear D gene. Germline V CDR1 and CDR2: MDHEN, SYDVKM. V dropped 4 bases and J dropped 3 bases, with 9 bases sitting between them. The CDR3 totals 13 residues.